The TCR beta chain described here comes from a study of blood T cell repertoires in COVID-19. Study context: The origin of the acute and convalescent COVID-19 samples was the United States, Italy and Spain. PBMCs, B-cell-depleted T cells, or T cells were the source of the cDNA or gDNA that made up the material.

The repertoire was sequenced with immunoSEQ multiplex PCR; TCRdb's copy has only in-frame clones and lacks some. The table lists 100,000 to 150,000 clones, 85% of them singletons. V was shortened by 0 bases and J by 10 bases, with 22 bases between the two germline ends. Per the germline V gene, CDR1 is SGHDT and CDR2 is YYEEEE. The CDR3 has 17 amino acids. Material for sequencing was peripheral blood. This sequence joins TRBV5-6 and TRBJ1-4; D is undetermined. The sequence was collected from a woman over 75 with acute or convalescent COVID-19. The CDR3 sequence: CASSLAKEGRSPRKLFF. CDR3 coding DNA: TGTGCCAGCAGCTTGGCCAAGGAGGGCCGTAGCCCCCGAAAACTGTTTTTT.